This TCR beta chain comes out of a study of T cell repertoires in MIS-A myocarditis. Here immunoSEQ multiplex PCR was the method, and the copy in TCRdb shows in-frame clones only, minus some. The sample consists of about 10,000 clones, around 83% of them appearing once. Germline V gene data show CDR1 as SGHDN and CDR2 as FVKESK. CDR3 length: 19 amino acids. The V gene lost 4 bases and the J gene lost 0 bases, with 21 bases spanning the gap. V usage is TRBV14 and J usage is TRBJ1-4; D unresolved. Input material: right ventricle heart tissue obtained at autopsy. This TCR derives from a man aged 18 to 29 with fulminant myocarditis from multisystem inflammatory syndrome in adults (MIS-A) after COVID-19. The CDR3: CASSLDPDRNLTTNEKLFF. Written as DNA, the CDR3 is TGTGCCAGCAGCCTGGACCCAGATAGGAATTTGACAACTAATGAAAAACTGTTTTTT. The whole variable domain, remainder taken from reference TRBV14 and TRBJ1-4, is EAGVTQFPSHSVIEKGQTVTLRCDPISGHDNLYWYRRVMGKEIKFLLHFVKESKQDESGMPNNRFLAERTGGTYSTLKVQPAELEDSGVYFCASSLDPDRNLTTNEKLFFGSGTQLSVL.